This TCR beta chain was observed in a study of graft-versus-host responses after intestinal transplantation. Study results and caveats: Levels of circulating GvH clones at their peak were associated with early post-transplant HvG declines. Detection of GvH clones occurred in recipient marrow, and some had their first appearance in ileum or blood.

Using immunoSEQ multiplex PCR, the repertoire was profiled, and TCRdb retains in-frame clones only, with some absent. The sample contains tens of thousands of clones, roughly four fifths of which appear only once. CDR3 size: 16 residues. Trimming removed 4 bases from V and 6 bases from J; junction bases left unmatched: 8. Per the germline V gene, CDR1 is SGHRS and CDR2 is YFSETQ. With respect to this clone: Its target is unknown.

This sample comprised unstimulated CD8+ T cells sorted from spleen or lymph node cells, obtained before intestinal transplant. This sequence joins TRBV5-1 and TRBJ2-7, with TRBD2 matching over 15 bases. The receptor was derived from a human donor who received an intestinal transplant. CDR3 in amino acids: CASSTGLAGGLSEQYF. Here the CDR3 DNA reads TGCGCCAGCAGCACGGGACTAGCGGGGGGCCTTAGCGAGCAGTACTTC. Full variable domain (remainder filled in from reference TRBV5-1 and TRBJ2-7): KAGVTQTPRYLIKTRGQQVTLSCSPISGHRSVSWYQQTPGQGLQFLFEYFSETQRNKGNFPGRFSGRQFSNSRSEMNVSTLELGDSALYLCASSTGLAGGLSEQYFGPGTRLTVT.